This TCR beta chain was sequenced during a study of early T cells in non-severe SARS-CoV-2 infection. Study in general: Unsorted whole blood bulk RNA was sequenced, with unpaired chains.

TCRdb recomputed calls from the 5' RACE reads with MiXCR, one row per CDR3 protein. The sample comprises 15,000 to 20,000 distinct CDR3 sequences, approximately 5.4% of which are singletons, and 6.5% to 8% rests with the top ten. CDR1 MNHNY and CDR2 SVGAGI come from the germline V gene (reference sequence). Trimming removed 2 bases at V and 6 bases at J, with 10 bases between. This CDR3 has 13 amino acids. The rearrangement joins TRBV6-6 to TRBJ1-2; tentatively, D is TRBD1 (5 bases). The sequence was obtained from an adult who was a healthcare worker with PCR-confirmed SARS-CoV-2 infection or an uninfected control (not recorded which). Material: whole blood. The CDR3 is CASSYGAEDGYTF. DNA of the CDR3: TGTGCCAGCAGTTACGGGGCGGAGGATGGCTACACCTTC.